This T cell receptor (beta chain) comes out of a study of blood T cell repertoires in COVID-19. Per germline, CDR1 MNHEY and CDR2 SVGEGT. CDR3 length equals 11 residues. V was cut by 2 bases and J by 9 bases, with 5 bases left in between. To note about this clone: The same CDR3 also results from other DNA sequences found in this sample.

In the original analysis: Reference gene primers were amplified, and this amplification served to estimate nucleated cell counts. Libraries were prepared by immunoSEQ multiplex PCR; TCRdb keeps only in-frame clonotypes and omits some of them. V, J and clone size derive from that table, while D and trimming were established from the DNA sequence. The data hold about 250,000 clones, with 86% observed a single time. The sequenced sample was peripheral blood. This sequence joins TRBV6-2 or TRBV6-3 and TRBJ2-1; weak D call: TRBD1 (5 bases). This TCR came from a woman aged 60-75 years who had recovered from COVID-19. The CDR3 nucleotides are TGTGCCAGCAGTTACAGGGGTGAGCAGTTCTTC. Its translation is CASSYRGEQFF.